The 30 T cell receptor beta chains presented below share a single source sample, sequenced in a study of CD8+ T cells in alopecia areata. After isolation, RNA underwent reverse transcription to generate cDNA as the sequencing template. TCRdb's table, derived via immunoSEQ multiplex PCR, lists solely in-frame clones and lacks some. The sample holds over 150,000 clones, roughly three fifths seen once. The sequenced sample was CD8+ T cells sorted from blood. The receptors shown here come from a human donor in good health.

The rearrangement joins TRBV19 to TRBJ1-2, with unresolved D. CDR1 and CDR2 (germline): LNHDA, SQIVND (reference sequence). With 10 bases removed from V and 8 bases from J, the gap between germline ends came to 17 bases. The CDR3 consists of 12 residues. The DNA for the CDR3 is TGTGCCACCGGGTCGGCTGGAGAAGGCTACACCTTC. This sequence encodes CATGSAGEGYTF.

This clone has only a few counts. Other DNA sequences within the sample encode an identical CDR3. The rearrangement links TRBV19 to TRBJ1-1; the D is unclear. Per germline, CDR1 LNHDA and CDR2 SQIVND (reference sequence). V dropped 3 bases and J dropped 1 base, with 6 bases sitting between them. The CDR3 is 13 amino acids. CDR3 coding DNA: TGTGCCAGTAGTATCTCTGGGAACACTGAAGCTTTCTTT. It encodes CASSISGNTEAFF.

V and J are TRBV6-5 and TRBJ1-1; TRBD1 might be the D (5 bases). CDR3 length equals 15 residues. Per the germline V gene, CDR1 is MNHEY and CDR2 is SVGAGI. Trimming pared 0 bases from V and 3 bases from J, leaving 11 bases between. The CDR3 coding sequence is TGTGCCAGCAGTTACTCTCAGGGCACGGACACTGAAGCTTTCTTT. Its protein product is CASSYSQGTDTEAFF.

This clone was seen more than once but under ten times. This chain joins TRBV11-2 and TRBJ2-7, with unresolved D. The CDR3 sequence is 14 residues long. CDR1 is SGHAT, CDR2 FQNNGV, per germline. V was trimmed by 0 bases and J by 1 base, leaving 7 bases between them. The CDR3 nucleotides are TGTGCCAGCAGCTTAGAGGGGATTTCCTACGAGCAGTACTTC. Encoded protein: CASSLEGISYEQYF. Looking up the rest from reference TRBV11-2 and TRBJ2-7 gives the full variable domain: EAGVAQSPRYKIIEKRQSVAFWCNPISGHATLYWYQQILGQGPKLLIQFQNNGVVDDSQLPKDRFSAERLKGVDSTLKIQPAKLEDSAVYLCASSLEGISYEQYFGPGTRLTVT.

The V gene is TRBV18, the J gene TRBJ2-5; D gene ambiguous. The CDR3 runs to 13 residues. The V gene lost 3 bases and the J gene lost 9 bases, with 14 bases spanning the gap. Looked up from germline, CDR1 is KGHSH and CDR2 is LQKENI. The CDR3 DNA reads TGTGCCAGCTCACCTAGTCAGACCCGTGCCCAGTACTTC. This gives the protein CASSPSQTRAQYF.

This clone was observed a single time. The J gene is TRBJ1-1, the V gene TRBV29-1; D is unclear. Germline values: CDR1 SQVTM, CDR2 ANQGSEA. The CDR3 is made up of 10 amino acids. V gave up 5 bases and J gave up 7 bases, with 8 bases separating them. This CDR3 reads CSVLDDEAFF. For the CDR3, the DNA is TGCAGCGTTTTGGACGATGAAGCTTTCTTT.

The chain carries TRBV13 and TRBJ2-5; the D gene is possibly TRBD1 (6 bases). The CDR3 is 14 amino acids. Between the trimmed V and J ends, which lost 5 bases and 4 bases, there was a span of 14 bases. Germline-derived CDR1 and CDR2 are PRHDT and FYEKMQ (reference sequence). The CDR3 nucleotides read TGTGCCAGCAGCCGTCGGGAAGGGGGAGAGACCCAGTACTTC. Its protein is CASSRREGGETQYF.

The DNA for the CDR3 is TGTGCCAGCAGCGCCGGGGAGGGGCCCCAGCATTTT. Translation: CASSAGEGPQHF. This chain uses TRBV7-2 with TRBJ1-5; D remains unclear. This CDR3 region has 12 residues. The V end was cut by 5 bases, the J end by 9 bases, with 11 bases between. In germline, CDR1 is SGHTA, CDR2 FQGNSA.

The rearrangement links TRBV6-5 to TRBJ2-2; no firm D call. This CDR3 is 13 amino acids long. Germline CDR1 MNHEY, CDR2 SVGAGI. The V and J ends lost 4 bases and 2 bases respectively, with 5 bases between them. DNA of the CDR3: TGTGCCAGCAGTTCCCTTAACACCGGGGAGCTGTTTTTT. As protein: CASSSLNTGELFF.

The chain carries TRBV27 and TRBJ2-4; TRBD1 is a possible D gene (5 bases). The CDR3 is 13 amino acids. The V gene's germline CDR1 is MNHEY and CDR2 SMNVEV (reference sequence). V lost 1 base to trimming and J lost 10 bases, with 11 bases between them. The CDR3 DNA follows: TGTGCCAGCAGTTTATGGGCAGGGCAAATTCAGTACTTC. It codes for CASSLWAGQIQYF.

CDR3 amino acids: CASTEGTIYGYTF. The CDR3 region has the DNA TGTGCCAGCACCGAGGGGACGATCTATGGCTACACCTTC. This rearrangement joins TRBV2 to TRBJ1-2; D possibly corresponds to TRBD1 (5 bases). This CDR3 has 13 amino acids. Trimming stripped 7 bases from V and 4 bases from J, with 13 bases between. CDR1 is SNHLY, CDR2 FYNNEI, per germline.

This chain joins TRBV7-6 and TRBJ1-1, with D tentatively TRBD1 (6 bases). The germline V gene has CDR1 SGHVS and CDR2 FNYEAQ. Between the trimmed V and J ends, which lost 4 bases and 1 base, there was a span of 28 bases. The CDR3 covers 20 residues. The CDR3 is CASSSGSGDISLRKNTEAFF. The CDR3 coding sequence is TGTGCCAGCAGCTCCGGTAGCGGGGACATTTCACTGAGGAAGAACACTGAAGCTTTCTTT.

This chain uses TRBV29-1 with TRBJ1-1; D is uncertain. V lost 4 bases and J lost 1, with 16 bases in between. In germline, CDR1 is SQVTM, CDR2 ANQGSEA. The CDR3 has 15 residues. The CDR3 here is CSVGPLEGQNTEAFF. DNA of the CDR3: TGCAGCGTTGGCCCCTTGGAGGGTCAGAACACTGAAGCTTTCTTT.

The V and J genes are TRBV27 and TRBJ2-1; 7 bases match TRBD2. Germline trimming cut 2 bases from V and 0 bases from J; bases unmatched to any gene: 4. CDR1 and CDR2 from the germline V gene are MNHEY and SMNVEV (reference sequence). The CDR3 length is 16 residues. CDR3 in DNA: TGTGCCAGCAGTTTAAACGGGGGGAGCTCCTACAATGAGCAGTTCTTC. Its translation is CASSLNGGSSYNEQFF.

This chain joins TRBV29-1 and TRBJ1-3, with 7 positions matching TRBD1. There are 14 residues in the CDR3. V dropped 5 bases and J dropped 2; count of bases not matched to a gene: 6. Germline V gene sequence: CDR1 SQVTM, CDR2 ANQGSEA. The chain's CDR3 is CSVRWTGAGNTIYF. The DNA of the CDR3 is TGCAGCGTTCGATGGACAGGTGCTGGAAACACCATATATTTT.

Turning to this clone: This specimen includes other DNA sequences encoding the same CDR3. The chain employs TRBV5-4 and TRBJ2-7; 9 bases are a match to TRBD1. Germline lookup yields CDR1 SGHNT and CDR2 YYREEE (reference sequence). V gave up 4 bases and J gave up 4 bases; unmatched junction bases: 6. This CDR3 region has 14 residues. The CDR3 loop is CASSPGQGFYEQYF. CDR3 sequence (DNA): TGTGCCAGCAGCCCCGGACAGGGGTTTTACGAGCAGTACTTC. Complete variable domain (other parts from reference TRBV5-4 and TRBJ2-7): ETGVTQSPTHLIKTRGQQVTLRCSSQSGHNTVSWYQQALGQGPQFIFQYYREEENGRGNFPPRFSGLQFPNYSSELNVNALELDDSALYLCASSPGQGFYEQYFGPGTRLTVT.

This chain connects TRBV29-1 to TRBJ2-1; the match to TRBD1 covers 7 bases. With 7 bases clipped from V and 0 bases from J, the junction kept 9 bases outside the gene matches. Germline CDR1 and CDR2: SQVTM and ANQGSEA. The CDR3 has 15 residues. CDR3: CSALTGQSSYNEQFF. Written as DNA, the CDR3 is TGCAGCGCTCTGACAGGGCAGAGCTCCTACAATGAGCAGTTCTTC.

The chain employs TRBV29-1 and TRBJ2-1; 8 nucleotides match TRBD1. Germline CDR1 is SQVTM and CDR2 is ANQGSEA. The CDR3 has 14 residues. With V trimmed by 5 bases and J by 2 bases, 5 bases remained unmatched. CDR3 residues: CSVTQGGPYNEQFF. As DNA, the CDR3 is TGCAGCGTTACACAGGGGGGTCCCTACAATGAGCAGTTCTTC.

This clone was detected a few times. The chain has TRBV7-9 and TRBJ2-1; D may be TRBD2 (6 bases). This CDR3 is built from 16 residues. CDR1 and CDR2 (germline): SEHNR, FQNEAQ (reference sequence). Trimming removed 2 bases from V and 6 bases from J, with 17 bases in between. The CDR3 DNA reads as TGTGCCAGCAGCTTAAGGGCTAGCGCGCGAGGCAATGAGCAGTTCTTC. This encodes CASSLRASARGNEQFF. The whole variable domain, remainder taken from reference TRBV7-9 and TRBJ2-1, is DTGVSQNPRHKITKRGQNVTFRCDPISEHNRLYWYRQTLGQGPEFLTYFQNEAQLEKSRLLSDRFSAERPKGSFSTLEIQRTEQGDSAMYLCASSLRASARGNEQFFGPGTRLTVL.

This chain connects TRBV5-1 to TRBJ1-1; D might be TRBD1 (5 bases). Germline V lookup: CDR1 SGHRS, CDR2 YFSETQ. V was clipped by 2 bases and J by 4 bases, with 9 bases between them. CDR3 length: 13 residues. The CDR3 DNA sequence: TGCGCCAGCAGCTTTGCAGGGTCCACTGAAGCTTTCTTT. Translating gives CASSFAGSTEAFF.

The V gene is TRBV27, the J gene TRBJ1-2; D is ambiguous. With 3 bases removed from V and 5 bases from J, the gap between germline ends came to 10 bases. The length of the CDR3 is 13 residues. From germline, CDR1 is MNHEY and CDR2 SMNVEV (reference sequence). The CDR3 sequence is CASSFGVEYGYTF. CDR3 DNA sequence: TGTGCCAGCAGTTTCGGGGTGGAATATGGCTACACCTTC.

This clone was seen a single time. The rearrangement links TRBV7-9 to TRBJ1-5; 8 bases are a match to TRBD1. In germline, CDR1 is SEHNR, CDR2 FQNEAQ (reference sequence). J gave up 5 bases and V 5 bases, and 8 bases lay outside the gene matches. CDR3 length: 15 amino acids. CDR3 in amino acids: CASSGEDRVDQPQHF. CDR3 nucleotides: TGTGCCAGCAGCGGAGAGGACAGGGTTGATCAGCCCCAGCATTTT.

In its sample, this clone was seen once. The chain links TRBV4-1 to TRBJ1-1; possible D gene TRBD1, 5 bases. The CDR3 extends over 13 amino acids. Deletions cut 4 bases from V and 0 bases from J, with 6 bases between. Germline V CDR1 and CDR2: MGHRA, YSYEKL. CDR3: CASSPGVNTEAFF. In nucleotides, the CDR3 is TGCGCCAGCAGCCCGGGGGTGAACACTGAAGCTTTCTTT.

This rearrangement joins TRBV19 to TRBJ2-7, with a weak D call TRBD1 (6 bases). V was cut by 3 bases and J by 3 bases, with 15 bases left in between. Germline loops: CDR1 LNHDA, CDR2 SQIVND (reference sequence). The CDR3 runs 15 residues. The CDR3: CASSIAQGTDYEQYF. In DNA, the CDR3 is TGTGCCAGTAGTATCGCACAGGGAACGGACTACGAGCAGTACTTC.

The chain combines TRBV5-8 with TRBJ2-5; maybe TRBD1 (5 bases). In germline, CDR1 is SGHTS, CDR2 YDEGEE. This CDR3 has 13 amino acids. The germline V and J ends were trimmed by 1 base and 4 bases, with 8 bases remaining between them. CDR3 loop: CASSLYRSETQYF. The CDR3 DNA reads TGTGCCAGCAGCTTGTACAGGTCAGAGACCCAGTACTTC. Full variable domain (missing parts from reference TRBV5-8 and TRBJ2-5): EAGVTQSPTHLIKTRGQQATLRCSPISGHTSVYWYQQALGLGLQFLLWYDEGEERNRGNFPPRFSGRQFPNYSSELNVNALELEDSALYLCASSLYRSETQYFGPGTRLLVL.

This rearrangement joins TRBV7-9 to TRBJ1-1; the D is unclear. Germline CDR1 and CDR2: SEHNR and FQNEAQ (reference sequence). Trimming removed 4 bases at V and 11 bases at J, with 20 bases between. CDR3 size: 14 residues. The CDR3 nucleotides read TGTGCCAGCAGCTCGGACCCAGTCATAACGGGGGCTTTCTTT. Translation gives CASSSDPVITGAFF.

This chain connects TRBV27 to TRBJ2-1; D is unresolved. This CDR3 is built from 13 residues. The germline CDR1 and CDR2 sequences are MNHEY and SMNVEV (reference sequence). The V and J ends lost 2 bases and 3 bases respectively, with 5 bases between them. In DNA, the CDR3 is TGTGCCAGCAGTTTAAGCCACTACAATGAGCAGTTCTTC. Its protein is CASSLSHYNEQFF.

The chain employs TRBV10-1 and TRBJ2-5, with D possibly matching TRBD2 (5 bases). Trimming removed 8 bases from V and 2 bases from J, with 18 bases in between. The germline gives CDR1 WNHNN, CDR2 SYGVQD (reference sequence). The CDR3 extends over 15 amino acids. DNA for the CDR3: TGCGCCAGCTCAGAATCCCTAGCAGAGCAAGAGACCCAGTACTTC. Translation gives CASSESLAEQETQYF.

The chain carries TRBV7-6 and TRBJ2-7; TRBD2 might be the D (6 bases). CDR1 SGHVS and CDR2 FNYEAQ come from the germline V gene. This CDR3 spans 16 amino acids. V lost 0 bases and J lost 5, with 17 bases in between. In DNA, the CDR3 is TGTGCCAGCAGCTTAGCGCCGGGCCCCAGGAGGGACGAGCAGTACTTC. Its protein product is CASSLAPGPRRDEQYF.

This chain uses TRBV7-8 with TRBJ2-3, with no clear D. This CDR3 is 12 amino acids long. Germline V gene sequence: CDR1 SGHVS, CDR2 FQNEAQ. Trimming left V 5 bases short and J 7 bases short, with 10 bases between. CDR3 DNA sequence: TGTGCCAGCAGCCGAGACTCCAATACGCAGTATTTT. This encodes CASSRDSNTQYF.